This T cell receptor beta chain is drawn from a study of T cell repertoires in cytomegalovirus infection. A remark on this clonotype: Its antigen is still unknown.

TCRdb re-called the reads with MiXCR, one entry per CDR3 protein. The sample carries some 900,000 distinct CDR3 sequences, around a third recorded once. The V end lost 5 bases, the J end lost 0 bases, and 13 bases lay between the germline ends. Germline V gives CDR1 SEHNR, CDR2 FQNEAQ (reference sequence). The CDR3 extends over 15 amino acids. The J gene is TRBJ1-2, the V gene TRBV7-9; no clear D gene. The clonotype was recovered from a human donor in good health (CMV status not recorded). Some clones in this sample may be carry-over from other donors' samples. Sample: cultured CD8+ T cells from PBMCs, taken from culture after CMV antigen stimulation. CDR3 nucleotides: TGTGCCAGCAGCCATTCCTTGGGGTCTAACTATGGCTACACCTTC. Translated, it gives CASSHSLGSNYGYTF.